The 8 T cell receptor beta chains in this list originate from one sample, sequenced in a study of early T cells in non-severe SARS-CoV-2 infection. TCRdb called the 5' RACE reads again in MiXCR, with one record for every CDR3 protein. The sample includes about 75,000 distinct CDR3 sequences, 11% seen only once; the top ten take 9.5% to 15%. The sequencing used whole blood, collected at baseline. The receptors were sampled from an adult who was a healthcare worker with PCR-confirmed SARS-CoV-2 infection or an uninfected control (not recorded which).

The chain recombines TRBV7-2 with TRBJ2-3; 11 bases are shared with TRBD2. Germline-derived CDR1 and CDR2 are SGHTA and FQGNSA. V shed 5 bases, J shed 4 bases, and the junction held 5 bases outside the gene matches. The CDR3 spans 15 residues. The CDR3 DNA follows: TGTGCCAGCAGCCCAAATAGCGGGGGGGCAGATACGCAGTATTTT. Protein sequence: CASSPNSGGADTQYF.

The chain joins TRBV18 to TRBJ2-3; 10 bases line up with TRBD1. Germline CDR1 KGHSH, CDR2 LQKENI. V trimming: 3 bases; J trimming: 2 bases; junction bases outside the gene matches: 2. CDR3 size: 15 residues. CDR3 bases: TGTGCCAGCTCACCCGGGACAGGGGTCACAGATACGCAGTATTTT. The encoded protein is CASSPGTGVTDTQYF.

V is TRBV6-6 and J is TRBJ1-2; 7 bases line up with TRBD1. This CDR3 region has 15 residues. The J segment lost 5 bases and the V segment lost 5 bases, leaving 11 bases of the junction unmatched. CDR1 and CDR2 (germline): MNHNY, SVGAGI (reference sequence). CDR3 nucleotide sequence: TGTGCCAGCAGTGACCGGGACAGAGGGGATTATGGCTACACCTTC. Translated, it gives CASSDRDRGDYGYTF.

This clonotype was observed at least ten times. The chain joins TRBV7-2 to TRBJ2-7; 10 positions match TRBD1. This CDR3 spans 16 amino acids. V trimming: 4 bases; J trimming: 0 bases; junction bases outside the gene matches: 6. In germline, CDR1 is SGHTA, CDR2 FQGNSA. The CDR3 nucleotides read TGTGCCAGCAGCTCGCGACAGGGGGCGGTCTCCTACGAGCAGTACTTC. It yields the protein CASSSRQGAVSYEQYF.

The CDR3 sequence is CSVEETTPKNQPQHF. The CDR3 DNA reads TGCAGCGTTGAGGAAACAACCCCAAAAAATCAGCCCCAGCATTTT. This chain uses TRBV29-1 with TRBJ1-5; D uncertain. The length of the CDR3 is 15 residues. V was pared by 3 bases and J by 4 bases, with 16 bases between. Germline V gives CDR1 SQVTM, CDR2 ANQGSEA.

This clonotype was observed a few times. A read error may produce the germline difference seen at one junction end. This chain joins TRBV7-9 and TRBJ1-2; TRBD1 agrees at 7 bases. CDR1 SEHNR and CDR2 FQNEAQ come from the germline V gene (reference sequence). The CDR3 runs to 14 residues. CDR3 coding DNA: TGTGCCAGCGGCTTAGCGGGGGACAGCTATGGCTACACCTTC. Residues: CASGLAGDSYGYTF.

The sample holds a few counts of this clonotype. The CDR3 region is CASSFGGPNTEAFF. As DNA, the CDR3 is TGTGCCAGCAGCTTTGGAGGACCGAACACTGAAGCTTTCTTT. The chain recombines TRBV7-9 with TRBJ1-1, with D hard to call. Per the germline V gene, CDR1 is SEHNR and CDR2 is FQNEAQ (reference sequence). CDR3 size: 14 residues. V was shortened by 3 bases and J by 1 base, with 9 bases between the two germline ends. The full variable domain, rest sourced from reference TRBV7-9 and TRBJ1-1, is DTGVSQNPRHKITKRGQNVTFRCDPISEHNRLYWYRQTLGQGPEFLTYFQNEAQLEKSRLLSDRFSAERPKGSFSTLEIQRTEQGDSAMYLCASSFGGPNTEAFFGQGTRLTVV.

The chain links TRBV20-1 to TRBJ2-2; no reliable D call. Germline-derived CDR1 and CDR2 are DFQATT and SNEGSKA (reference sequence). There are 14 residues in the CDR3. Trimming cost V 3 bases and J 0 bases, with 8 bases left between them. Here the CDR3 reads CSARRHSNTGELFF. In nucleotides, the CDR3 is TGCAGTGCTAGGAGACATTCGAACACCGGGGAGCTGTTTTTT.